Below, one TCR beta chain is given with its context. Its antigen is as yet unknown. This entry comes from a study of vaccination and CD4 T cells after COVID-19. The wider study: Of the convalescent patients, who were SARS-CoV-2 positive by nasal swab PCR, 9 or 10 had mild and one severe disease.

With the Oncomine TCR Beta short-read assay, DNA from cultured CD4+ T cells was sequenced. TCRdb used MiXCR to reprocess the PCR reads, holding one entry per CDR3 protein. The sample lists 15,000 to 20,000 distinct CDR3 sequences, approximately 48% occurring once. There are 13 residues in the CDR3. CDR1 is SGHTA, CDR2 FQGNSA, per germline. V was cut by 3 bases and J by 2 bases, with 8 bases left in between. The sample's treatment: approximately nine-day PBMC culture with coronavirus spike peptide pools or control peptides (ViraFEST assay). For ViraFEST, peptide pools expanded antigen-specific T cells, after which the TCRs were sequenced. Positive tests by PCR, dated March to December 2020, predated US Alpha, Beta and Delta variants.

This sequence was found in a human donor with COVID-19. This chain links TRBV7-2 with TRBJ2-7; D might be TRBD2 (6 bases). What was sequenced was cultured CD4+ T cells from blood. CDR3 sequence reads: CASSLGGTYEQYF. DNA for the CDR3: TGTGCCAGCAGCTTGGGGGGTACCTACGAGCAGTACTTC.